This T cell receptor (beta chain) was recovered during a study of Ad26.COV2.S vaccination and SARS-CoV-2 variants. Study-wide background: Ad26.COV2.S was injected intramuscularly once or twice, 56 days apart. Findings of the study overall: Substantial breadth was reportedly displayed by spike-specific CD8+ and CD4+ T cell responses after vaccination. An underestimation of total T cell responses may have resulted from the TCR breadth and depth analyses.

Method: immunoSEQ multiplex PCR; TCRdb's copy keeps in-frame clones and lacks some. The sample shows 450,000 to 550,000 clones, 89% of them seen only once. CDR1 PRHDT and CDR2 FYEKMQ come from the germline V gene (reference sequence). This CDR3 spans 14 amino acids. Trimming cost V 5 bases and J 7 bases, with 15 bases left between them. As for treatment: around 19 received Ad26.COV2.S at low or high dose, single or two shots; about 5 received placebo; per-sample allocation not given. Day 63 after the first vaccine or placebo injection was the time point for sampling. Comments on this clone: Its antigen is as yet unknown.

The material was peripheral blood, obtained in a trial of Ad26.COV2.S vaccine versus placebo. This chain joins TRBV13 and TRBJ1-3, with a weak D call TRBD1 (5 bases). This clonotype was sampled from a person aged 18-65 years who received the Ad26.COV2.S COVID-19 vaccine or a placebo. CDR3 region: CASSPSGIGNTIYF. The CDR3 region has the DNA TGTGCCAGCAGCCCATCAGGGATAGGGAACACCATATATTTT.